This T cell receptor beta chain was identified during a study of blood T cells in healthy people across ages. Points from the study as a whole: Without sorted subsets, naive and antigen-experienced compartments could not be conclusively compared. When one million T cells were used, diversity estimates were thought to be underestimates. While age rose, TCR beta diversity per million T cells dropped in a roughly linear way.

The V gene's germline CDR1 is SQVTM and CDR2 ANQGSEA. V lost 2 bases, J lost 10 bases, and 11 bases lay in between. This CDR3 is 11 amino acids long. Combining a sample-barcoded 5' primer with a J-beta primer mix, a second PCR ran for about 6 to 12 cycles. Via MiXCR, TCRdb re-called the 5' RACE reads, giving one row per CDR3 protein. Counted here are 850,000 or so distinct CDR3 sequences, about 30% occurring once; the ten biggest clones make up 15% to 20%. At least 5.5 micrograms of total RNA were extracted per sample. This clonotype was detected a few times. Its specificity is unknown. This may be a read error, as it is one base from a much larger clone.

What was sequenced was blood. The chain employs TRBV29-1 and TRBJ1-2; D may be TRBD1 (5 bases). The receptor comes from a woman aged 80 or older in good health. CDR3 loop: CSVEKSGNYTF. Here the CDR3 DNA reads TGCAGCGTTGAAAAATCAGGGAACTACACCTTC.